The entry below gives a single T cell receptor beta chain sequence along with its context. Its antigen remains unidentified. The libraries were made with immunoSEQ version 4 in survey mode. TCRdb's copy holds only in-frame clones and misses some; the assay was immunoSEQ multiplex PCR. The repertoire holds approximately 36,000 clones, with approximately 81% as singletons. Cells were stimulated with overlapping HIV-1 Gag 15-mer peptides. CD40L/CD69 double-negative CD45RO-high memory CD4+ T cells were collected. Suppressive ART was started during chronic HIV-1 infection in these adults. Inclusion required CMV-positive serology and CD4+ counts above 400 cells/uL. The data stem from a study of persistence of HIV-infected CD4 T cells. Overall study results and limits: Compared with CD3/CD28-stimulated cells, CMV- and Gag-responding cells showed lower TCRbeta richness. Antigen-responding cells were enriched for degenerate expanded CDR3beta sequences.

Between the trimmed V and J ends, which lost 8 bases and 1 base, there was a span of 7 bases. Germline assignment: CDR1 KGHSH and CDR2 LQKENI. The CDR3 extends over 12 amino acids. This clonotype was sampled from an adult with HIV. The donor label of this sample is uncertain. The specimen was cultured CD4+ T cells from PBMCs, collected from a patient who received antiretroviral therapy. The chain uses TRBV18 and TRBJ2-3, with D unresolved. In nucleotides, the CDR3 is TGTGCCAGCCAAGGTGGCACAGATACGCAGTATTTT. Protein sequence: CASQGGTDTQYF.